A selection of T cell receptor beta chains follows, all from one sample in a study of monozygotic twins with inflammatory bowel disease. TCRdb reprocessed the 5' RACE reads and stores each CDR3 protein as one record, lacking DNA. The sample totals 200,000 to 250,000 distinct CDR3 sequences; its top ten clones hold less than 9%. Sequencing was done on a sample of blood. Receptor source: a human donor with ulcerative colitis or Crohn's disease, or a healthy co-twin of an affected twin (not recorded which). Each CDR3 is given with its conserved first and last residue. Each record gives: J gene, V gene, CDR3 protein.

J gene: TRBJ2-5
V gene: TRBV5-1
CDR3 protein: CASSRGLETQYF

J gene: TRBJ1-1
V gene: TRBV20-1
CDR3 protein: CSASYRGLNTEAFF

J gene: TRBJ1-3
V gene: TRBV6-1
CDR3 protein: CASSKKAARASGNTIYF

J gene: TRBJ1-5
V gene: TRBV12-3/TRBV12-4
CDR3 protein: CASSSRAQNQPQHF

J gene: TRBJ2-5
V gene: TRBV27
CDR3 protein: CASKGNLETQYF

J gene: TRBJ2-3
V gene: TRBV7-8
CDR3 protein: CASSLGRTSTDTQYF

J gene: TRBJ1-4
V gene: TRBV28
CDR3 protein: CASSPGEDSNEKLFF

J gene: TRBJ2-3
V gene: TRBV5-6
CDR3 protein: CASSLGTGALTTDTQYF

J gene: TRBJ2-1
V gene: TRBV4-1
CDR3 protein: CASSPPILQGYEQFF

J gene: TRBJ2-1
V gene: TRBV12-3/TRBV12-4
CDR3 protein: CASTMRVASHEQFF

J gene: TRBJ1-2
V gene: TRBV28
CDR3 protein: CASSQTTASYGYTF

J gene: TRBJ2-1
V gene: TRBV12-3/TRBV12-4
CDR3 protein: CASRKKGGATYNEQFF

J gene: TRBJ2-5
V gene: TRBV7-6
CDR3 protein: CASSLGAGAQETQYF

J gene: TRBJ2-1
V gene: TRBV20-1
CDR3 protein: CSARGLRNEQFF

J gene: TRBJ2-3
V gene: TRBV6-4
CDR3 protein: CATKKGGLYTDTQYF

J gene: TRBJ1-1
V gene: TRBV20-1
CDR3 protein: CSARVGGRTEAFF

J gene: TRBJ2-1
V gene: TRBV20-1
CDR3 protein: CSARVRPGTHEQFF

J gene: TRBJ1-2
V gene: TRBV28
CDR3 protein: CATRKGGGAGGNYGYTF

J gene: TRBJ2-3
V gene: TRBV29-1
CDR3 protein: CSVAQQNTQYF

J gene: TRBJ1-5
V gene: TRBV30
CDR3 protein: CAWSRGQSNQPQHF

J gene: TRBJ1-3
V gene: TRBV7-2
CDR3 protein: CASSPQPGQGNTIYF

J gene: TRBJ2-2
V gene: TRBV3-1
CDR3 protein: CASSERGLAGGELFF

J gene: TRBJ2-1
V gene: TRBV20-1
CDR3 protein: CSAARNSYNEQFF

J gene: TRBJ1-6
V gene: TRBV15
CDR3 protein: CATSRDRDTSSYNSPLHF

J gene: TRBJ2-5
V gene: TRBV19
CDR3 protein: CASSPGAGGETQYF

J gene: TRBJ2-3
V gene: TRBV11-2
CDR3 protein: CASSPLTGTSWYF

J gene: TRBJ1-1
V gene: TRBV5-4
CDR3 protein: CASSSHGRVEAFF

J gene: TRBJ2-7
V gene: TRBV7-9
CDR3 protein: CASSDRVRQSEQYF

J gene: TRBJ2-5
V gene: TRBV6-2/TRBV6-3
CDR3 protein: CASSYEVAVQYF

J gene: TRBJ1-6
V gene: TRBV28
CDR3 protein: CASSWRQINSPLHF

J gene: TRBJ2-7
V gene: TRBV29-1
CDR3 protein: CSVERTGSYEQYF

J gene: TRBJ2-1
V gene: TRBV7-2
CDR3 protein: CASSPFGSYNEQFF

J gene: TRBJ1-2
V gene: TRBV10-2
CDR3 protein: CASSESGDRGYTF

J gene: TRBJ1-1
V gene: TRBV19
CDR3 protein: CASSNGQGNTEAFF

J gene: TRBJ2-1
V gene: TRBV6-1
CDR3 protein: CASRKGTSGSNEQFF

J gene: TRBJ2-3
V gene: TRBV24-1
CDR3 protein: CATSDFNEDTQYF

J gene: TRBJ1-2
V gene: TRBV6-5
CDR3 protein: CASSFTGAGSYGYTF

J gene: TRBJ1-1
V gene: TRBV18
CDR3 protein: CASSPPSRQNTEAFF

J gene: TRBJ2-5
V gene: TRBV7-2
CDR3 protein: CASSYGTGVETQYF

J gene: TRBJ1-6
V gene: TRBV28
CDR3 protein: CATSTEWGNSPLHF

J gene: TRBJ2-2
V gene: TRBV12-3/TRBV12-4
CDR3 protein: CASSFDTGELFF

J gene: TRBJ2-7
V gene: TRBV19
CDR3 protein: CASSETSEVYHEQYF

J gene: TRBJ1-4
V gene: TRBV3-1
CDR3 protein: CASSQGGDVLFF

J gene: TRBJ2-3
V gene: TRBV20-1
CDR3 protein: CSARGLAGGPGSDTQYF

J gene: TRBJ2-1
V gene: TRBV30
CDR3 protein: CAWSTGERGQFF

J gene: TRBJ2-7
V gene: TRBV12-3/TRBV12-4
CDR3 protein: CASSLSRGSYEQHF

J gene: TRBJ2-7
V gene: TRBV2
CDR3 protein: CASSELGYYYEQYF

J gene: TRBJ1-2
V gene: TRBV7-2
CDR3 protein: CASSLSGADYGYTF

J gene: TRBJ1-5
V gene: TRBV20-1
CDR3 protein: CSAIGRGVFSNQPQHF

J gene: TRBJ1-5
V gene: TRBV27
CDR3 protein: CASSLLGNQPQHF

J gene: TRBJ2-3
V gene: TRBV7-2
CDR3 protein: CASSSLRDTQYF

J gene: TRBJ1-2
V gene: TRBV11-2
CDR3 protein: CASSLFELNYGYTF

J gene: TRBJ1-6
V gene: TRBV7-9
CDR3 protein: CASSLRGFSPLHF

J gene: TRBJ1-2
V gene: TRBV10-3
CDR3 protein: CAIRGQGVGYTF

J gene: TRBJ2-1
V gene: TRBV11-3
CDR3 protein: CASSTGLAGGPEEQFF

J gene: TRBJ1-1
V gene: TRBV9
CDR3 protein: CASSVAPGGEAFF

J gene: TRBJ2-1
V gene: TRBV5-1
CDR3 protein: CASSLAQHGAGYNEQFF

J gene: TRBJ2-7
V gene: TRBV5-6
CDR3 protein: CASSLGGRGRDEQYF

J gene: TRBJ2-3
V gene: TRBV7-9
CDR3 protein: CASSSAGGYADTQYF

J gene: TRBJ2-1
V gene: TRBV14
CDR3 protein: CASSQVDRMSSYNEQFF